A selection of T cell receptor beta chains follows, all from one sample in a study of control samples from healthy donors and cancer patients. Assay: immunoSEQ multiplex PCR; the TCRdb copy retains only in-frame clones and omits some. This table holds about 120,000 clones, about 90% found once. The sample consisted of blood. The origin of the receptors is a man aged 50-60 years in good health. The CDR3 runs from the conserved cysteine through the conserved F or W. Each record gives: V gene, J gene, D gene, clone size, CDR3 DNA, CDR3 protein. D genes are given only for firm matches. The size of a clone is reported for some rows only, either as once, few or many, or as a class for expanded clones.

>TRBV5-4|TRBJ1-4|.|.
TGTGCCAGCAGCTCCCGGGAGGAAAAACTGTTTTTT
CASSSREEKLFF
>TRBV2|TRBJ2-1|.|.
TGTGCCAGCAGCTCCGGCTCTGGGTCTTTCGGTGAGCAGTTCTTC
CASSSGSGSFGEQFF
>TRBV30|TRBJ1-1|.|few
TGTGCCTGGAGCGACGGGGCTTGGGCTGAAGCTTTCTTT
CAWSDGAWAEAFF
>TRBV19|TRBJ1-6|.|.
TGTGCCAGTAGTCCGGCCAAGGGCAAAAATTCACCCCTCCACTTT
CASSPAKGKNSPLHF
>TRBV7-2|TRBJ1-1|.|.
TGTGCCAGCAACCCGTGGACTGAAGCTTTCTTT
CASNPWTEAFF
>TRBV9|TRBJ1-2|.|.
TGTGCCAGCAGCCACTCGACAGGAACCTATGGCTACACCTTC
CASSHSTGTYGYTF
>TRBV30|TRBJ1-2|TRBD1|.
TGTGCCTGGAGTTTTCTCTTTACAGGGGGCAATGGCTACACCTTC
CAWSFLFTGGNGYTF
>TRBV11-3|TRBJ1-4|TRBD1|.
TGTGCCAGCAGCACGACAGGGACTGCAACTAATGAAAAACTGTTTTTT
CASSTTGTATNEKLFF
>TRBV4-1|TRBJ1-1|.|.
TGCGCCAGCAGCCGTGCTCCGGGCACTGAAGCTTTCTTT
CASSRAPGTEAFF
>TRBV4-3|TRBJ2-7|.|.
TGCGCCAGCAGCCAAGAGGCCTACGGCTCCTACGAGCAGTACTTC
CASSQEAYGSYEQYF
>TRBV12-3/TRBV12-4|TRBJ1-5|.|.
TGTGCCAGCAGTTTTACCCGGGATCAGCCCCAGCATTTT
CASSFTRDQPQHF